These T cell receptor beta chains were read from a single sample in a study of vaccination and CD4 T cells after COVID-19. Their antigens remain unidentified. One entry per CDR3 protein, called by TCRdb with MiXCR from the PCR reads. Of about 13,000 distinct CDR3 sequences in the sample, approximately 35% were seen once. Sequencing input: CD4+ T cells from blood, cultured in vitro. These receptor sequences come from a human donor who had recovered from COVID-19. CDR3s include the opening cysteine and the closing phenylalanine or tryptophan. D genes are given only for firm matches. The size field is filled for only some rows; it gives once, few, many or a size class.

v_gene,abundance,d_gene,j_gene,CDR3nt,CDR3aa
TRBV6-5,few,TRBD1,TRBJ2-3,TGTGCCAGCAGTTACTCCTACAGGGGGCGAAGCACAGATACGCAGTATTTT,CASSYSYRGRSTDTQYF
TRBV19,few,TRBD2,TRBJ2-2,TGTGCCAGTAGTCCTAGGGGACTAGCGGGAGGGCCGACCGGGGAGCTGTTTTTT,CASSPRGLAGGPTGELFF
TRBV18,-,TRBD2,TRBJ2-6,TGTGCCAGCTCACCAATGTCGGGAGGACCCGGGGCCAACGTCCTGACTTTC,CASSPMSGGPGANVLTF
TRBV30,-,TRBD2,TRBJ2-7,TGTGCCTGGACTCTAGCGGGATCCTCGTACGTCTTC,CAWTLAGSSYVF
TRBV5-4,-,TRBD2,TRBJ2-3,TGTGCCAGCAGCCTCGCTAGCGGTTTTACAGATACGCAGTATTTT,CASSLASGFTDTQYF
TRBV2,few,-,TRBJ1-2,TGTGCCAGCAGTGAAGGCTGGGAGGGCGAAGGGTGGAGCTATGGCTACACCTTC,CASSEGWEGEGWSYGYTF
TRBV24-1,few,TRBD2,TRBJ2-3,TGTGCCACCAGTGGGGCTAGCGGGACAGATACGCAGTATTTT,CATSGASGTDTQYF
TRBV20-1,-,TRBD2,TRBJ2-7,TGCAGTGCTAGTGGGGGACTAGCGGTCTACGAGCAGTACTTC,CSASGGLAVYEQYF
TRBV30,-,-,TRBJ1-5,TGTGCCTGGAGCGAGCGACAGTCTAGCAATCAGCCCCAGCATTTT,CAWSERQSSNQPQHF
TRBV7-6,-,TRBD1,TRBJ1-3,TGTGCCAGCGGACAGGGCTCTGGAAACACCATATATTTT,CASGQGSGNTIYF
TRBV6-1,few,-,TRBJ1-1,TGTGCCAGCAGGCCCCCGGCCACTGAAGCTTTCTTT,CASRPPATEAFF
TRBV21-1,-,-,TRBJ2-7,TGTGCCAGCAGCAAAGAGGGACGGGGCAGGGAGGTCGAGCAGTACTTC,CASSKEGRGREVEQYF
TRBV12-3/TRBV12-4,few,-,TRBJ2-5,TGTGCCAGCAGTTTTGCGGGTCGGGAGACCCAGTACTTC,CASSFAGRETQYF
TRBV10-3,few,-,TRBJ2-5,TGTGCCATCAGACGGGACGGCTTCCAAGAGACCCAGTACTTC,CAIRRDGFQETQYF
TRBV20-1,-,TRBD1,TRBJ1-1,TGCAGTGCTACCAGAATAGGACAGGGGAAGGTGTCAGCTTTCTTT,CSATRIGQGKVSAFF
TRBV4-2,once,-,TRBJ1-1,TGTGCCAGCAGCCAGGGTATAGACGGTGGATTTGCTGAAGCTTTCTTT,CASSQGIDGGFAEAFF
TRBV20-1,-,-,TRBJ2-7,TGCAGTGCTAGAGAGTCACAGCGGCCACTTAACTACGAGCAGTACTTC,CSARESQRPLNYEQYF
TRBV19,-,TRBD1,TRBJ2-1,TGTGCCAGTAGCTCGTACCCGCGCCCGGGACAGGGCACCTACAATGAGCAGTTCTTC,CASSSYPRPGQGTYNEQFF
TRBV20-1,few,TRBD1,TRBJ2-5,TGCAGTGCTCGTACCGGGACAGGGGTGGTGGAGACCCAGTACTTC,CSARTGTGVVETQYF
TRBV24-1,few,TRBD2,TRBJ2-3,TGTGCCACCAGTGACCCAGGACTAGCGGGAGGGAGAGATACGCAGTATTTT,CATSDPGLAGGRDTQYF
TRBV9,few,TRBD2,TRBJ2-7,TGTGCCAGCAGCGGGGGGACTAGCGCGTCCTACGAGCAGTACTTC,CASSGGTSASYEQYF
TRBV6-5,few,-,TRBJ2-2,TGTGCCAGCAATTACCAGGGTGACGGGGAGCTGTTTTTT,CASNYQGDGELFF
TRBV5-1,-,-,TRBJ2-1,TGCGCCAGCAGCTTCCGGGGCCGCACGATGATTGAGCAGTTCTTC,CASSFRGRTMIEQFF
TRBV5-1,-,-,TRBJ2-1,TGCGCCAGCAGCTTGGAGGGAGTTACCTACAATGAGCAGTTCTTC,CASSLEGVTYNEQFF
TRBV12-3/TRBV12-4,-,-,TRBJ1-6,TGTGCCAGCTCGGGCCCGAGGAGAGATTCGGCCCTCCACTTT,CASSGPRRDSALHF
TRBV6-4,medium-sized,-,TRBJ2-2,TGTGCCAGCAGTCCACACCCAGAGAACACCGGGGAGCTGTTTTTT,CASSPHPENTGELFF
TRBV6-1,-,TRBD2,TRBJ2-1,TGTGCCAGCAAATCTAGCGGGCCCACCAAGTACAATGAGCAGTTCTTC,CASKSSGPTKYNEQFF
TRBV20-1,few,-,TRBJ2-7,TGCAGTGCTAGAGGGGCGGGCATTCTCTCCTACGAGCAGTACTTC,CSARGAGILSYEQYF
TRBV19,-,TRBD2,TRBJ2-1,TGTGCCAGTAGTTCCGGGACTAGCTCCTACAATGAGCAGTTCTTC,CASSSGTSSYNEQFF
TRBV29-1,large,-,TRBJ2-7,TGCAGCGTTGTTGGTGATAGCTCCTACGAGCAGTACTTC,CSVVGDSSYEQYF
TRBV24-1,few,TRBD2,TRBJ2-7,TGTGCCACCAGTGATTTGCTCGGACTAGCGGGTTCCTACGAGCAGTACTTC,CATSDLLGLAGSYEQYF
TRBV7-9,few,TRBD1,TRBJ2-7,TGTGCCAGCAGCTTAGCCTACGGACAGGGCCCGTCTGACGAGCAGTACTTC,CASSLAYGQGPSDEQYF
TRBV10-3,few,TRBD2,TRBJ2-3,TGTGCCGTTAGCGGGAGCACAGATACGCAGTATTTT,CAVSGSTDTQYF
TRBV11-2,medium-sized,TRBD1,TRBJ2-7,TGTGCCAGCAGCGACCCCGGGACAGGGGGCTACGAGCAGTACTTC,CASSDPGTGGYEQYF
TRBV20-1,-,TRBD2,TRBJ2-5,TGCAGTGCCGATCCCCTTGGACTAGCGGGAGTCCAGACCCAGTACTTC,CSADPLGLAGVQTQYF
TRBV7-2,few,TRBD2,TRBJ2-7,TGTGCCAGCAGCATAGGGGGACTAGCGGATACCTACGAGCAGTACTTC,CASSIGGLADTYEQYF
TRBV6-1,-,TRBD2,TRBJ2-7,TGTGCCAGCAGTGAAACGGCTAGCGGGAGGGCCTACGAGCAGTACTTC,CASSETASGRAYEQYF
TRBV10-3,-,-,TRBJ2-2,TGTGCCATCAGTACCGGGACAAGGAACACCGGGGAGCTGTTTTTT,CAISTGTRNTGELFF
TRBV20-1,large,-,TRBJ2-7,TGCAGTGCTAGCGGGAGCAGGGAGCAGTACTTC,CSASGSREQYF
TRBV27,few,-,TRBJ2-3,TGTGCCAGCAGACCAACCAAAAACAACAGGGACACAGATACGCAGTATTTT,CASRPTKNNRDTDTQYF
TRBV5-4,few,TRBD2,TRBJ2-5,TGTGCCAGCAGCTCCCCAGGAGGGCGGGGGAGCGAGACCCAGTACTTC,CASSSPGGRGSETQYF
TRBV28,-,TRBD1,TRBJ1-1,TGTGCCAGCAGTGACGGACGGACAGGAATGAACACTGAAGCTTTCTTT,CASSDGRTGMNTEAFF
TRBV7-2,-,-,TRBJ2-2,TGTGCCAGCCGAACGAGACTGACCGGGGAGCTGTTTTTT,CASRTRLTGELFF
TRBV20-1,-,TRBD2,TRBJ2-3,TGCAGTGCTAACCGCCAAAAAGGACTAGTCAACCCAGATACGCAGTATTTT,CSANRQKGLVNPDTQYF